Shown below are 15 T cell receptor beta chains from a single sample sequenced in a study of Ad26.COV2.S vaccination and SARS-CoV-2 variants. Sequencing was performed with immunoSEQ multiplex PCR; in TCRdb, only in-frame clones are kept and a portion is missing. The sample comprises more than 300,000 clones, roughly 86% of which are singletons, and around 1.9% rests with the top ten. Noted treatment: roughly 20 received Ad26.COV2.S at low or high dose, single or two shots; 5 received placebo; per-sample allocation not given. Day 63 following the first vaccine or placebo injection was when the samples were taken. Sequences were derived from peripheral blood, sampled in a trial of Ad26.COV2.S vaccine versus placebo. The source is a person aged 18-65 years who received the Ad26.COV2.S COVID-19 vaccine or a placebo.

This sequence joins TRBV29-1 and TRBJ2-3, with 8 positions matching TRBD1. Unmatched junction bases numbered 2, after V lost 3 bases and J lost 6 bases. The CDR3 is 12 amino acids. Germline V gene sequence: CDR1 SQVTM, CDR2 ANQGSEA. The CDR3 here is CSVETGEDTQYF. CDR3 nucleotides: TGCAGCGTTGAGACAGGGGAGGATACGCAGTATTTT.

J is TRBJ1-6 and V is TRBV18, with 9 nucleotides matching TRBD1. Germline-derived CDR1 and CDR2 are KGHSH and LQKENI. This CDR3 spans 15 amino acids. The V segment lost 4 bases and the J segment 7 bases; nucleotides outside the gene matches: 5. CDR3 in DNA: TGTGCCAGCTCACTATCCGGGACAGGGAATTCACCCCTCCACTTT. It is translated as CASSLSGTGNSPLHF.

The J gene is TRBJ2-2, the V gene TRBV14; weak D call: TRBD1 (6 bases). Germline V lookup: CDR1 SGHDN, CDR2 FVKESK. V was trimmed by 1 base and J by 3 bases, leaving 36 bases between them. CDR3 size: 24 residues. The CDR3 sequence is CASSQGGVDVRLNDRRRDTGELFF. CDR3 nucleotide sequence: TGTGCCAGCAGCCAAGGTGGCGTGGATGTCCGCTTAAACGACAGGCGAAGGGACACCGGGGAGCTGTTTTTT.

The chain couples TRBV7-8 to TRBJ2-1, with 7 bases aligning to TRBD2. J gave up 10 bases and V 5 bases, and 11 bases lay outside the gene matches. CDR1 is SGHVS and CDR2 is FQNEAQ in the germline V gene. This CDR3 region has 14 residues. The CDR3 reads CASSPSGVAGEQFF. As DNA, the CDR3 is TGTGCCAGCAGCCCGAGCGGGGTCGCCGGGGAGCAGTTCTTC.

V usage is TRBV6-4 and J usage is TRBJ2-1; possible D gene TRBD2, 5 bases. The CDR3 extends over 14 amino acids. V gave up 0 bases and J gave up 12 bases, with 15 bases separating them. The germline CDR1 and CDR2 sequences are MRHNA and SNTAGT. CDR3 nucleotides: TGTGCCAGCAGTGACTCGAGAAGCGCACGGGGGCAGTTCTTC. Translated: CASSDSRSARGQFF.

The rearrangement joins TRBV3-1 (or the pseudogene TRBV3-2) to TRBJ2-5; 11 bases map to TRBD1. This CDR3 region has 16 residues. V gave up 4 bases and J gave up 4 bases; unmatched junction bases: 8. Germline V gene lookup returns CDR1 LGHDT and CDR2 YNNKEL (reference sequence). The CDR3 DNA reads TGTGCCAGCAGCCCATATCTGGACAGGGGGCGAGAGACCCAGTACTTC. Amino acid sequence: CASSPYLDRGRETQYF.

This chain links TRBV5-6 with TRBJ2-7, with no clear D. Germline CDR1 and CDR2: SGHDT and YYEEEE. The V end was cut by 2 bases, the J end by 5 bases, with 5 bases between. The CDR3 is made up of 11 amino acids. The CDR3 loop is CASSFNNEQYF. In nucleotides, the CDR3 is TGTGCCAGCAGCTTTAATAACGAGCAGTACTTC.

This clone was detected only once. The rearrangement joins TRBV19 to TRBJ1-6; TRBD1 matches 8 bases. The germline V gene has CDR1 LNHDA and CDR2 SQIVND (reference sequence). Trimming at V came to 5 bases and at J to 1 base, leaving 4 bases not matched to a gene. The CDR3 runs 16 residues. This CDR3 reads CASSPRDRSYNSPLHF. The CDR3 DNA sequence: TGTGCCAGTAGTCCCCGGGACAGGTCCTATAATTCACCCCTCCACTTT.

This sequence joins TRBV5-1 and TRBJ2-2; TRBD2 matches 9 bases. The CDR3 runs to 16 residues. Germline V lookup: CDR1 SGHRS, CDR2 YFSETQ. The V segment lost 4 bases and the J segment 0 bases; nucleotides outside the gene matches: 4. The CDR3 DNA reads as TGCGCCAGCAGCCAGACTAGCGGCGCGAACACCGGGGAGCTGTTTTTT. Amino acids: CASSQTSGANTGELFF.

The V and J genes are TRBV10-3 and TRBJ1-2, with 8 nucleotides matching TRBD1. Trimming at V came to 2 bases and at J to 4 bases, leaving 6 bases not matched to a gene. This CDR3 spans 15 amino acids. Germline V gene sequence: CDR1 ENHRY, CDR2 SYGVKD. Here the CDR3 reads CAISEGTGKFYGYTF. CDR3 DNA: TGTGCCATCAGTGAGGGGACAGGCAAATTCTATGGCTACACCTTC.

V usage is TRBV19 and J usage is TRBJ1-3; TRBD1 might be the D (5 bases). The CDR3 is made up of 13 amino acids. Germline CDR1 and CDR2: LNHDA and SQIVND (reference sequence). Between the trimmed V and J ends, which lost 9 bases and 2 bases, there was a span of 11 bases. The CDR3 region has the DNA TGTGCCAGACAAGGAGGGGCTGGAAACACCATATATTTT. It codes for CARQGGAGNTIYF.

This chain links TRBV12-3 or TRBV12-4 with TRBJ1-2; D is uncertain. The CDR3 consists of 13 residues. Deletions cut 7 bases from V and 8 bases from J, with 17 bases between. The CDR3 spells CASNMGHQGGYTF. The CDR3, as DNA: TGTGCCAGCAACATGGGCCATCAAGGCGGCTACACCTTC.

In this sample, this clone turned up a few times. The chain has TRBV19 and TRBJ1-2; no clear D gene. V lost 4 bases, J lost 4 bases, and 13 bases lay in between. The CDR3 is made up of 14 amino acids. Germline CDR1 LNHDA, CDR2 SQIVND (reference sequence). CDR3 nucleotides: TGTGCCAGTAGTAAGCTCCAGGCAGCCTATGGCTACACCTTC. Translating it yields CASSKLQAAYGYTF.

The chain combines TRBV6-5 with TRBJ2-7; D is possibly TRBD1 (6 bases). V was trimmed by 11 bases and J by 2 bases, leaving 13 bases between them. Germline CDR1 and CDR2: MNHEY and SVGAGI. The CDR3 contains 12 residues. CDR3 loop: CACRDNTYEQYF. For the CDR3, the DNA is TGTGCCTGCCGGGACAACACCTACGAGCAGTACTTC.

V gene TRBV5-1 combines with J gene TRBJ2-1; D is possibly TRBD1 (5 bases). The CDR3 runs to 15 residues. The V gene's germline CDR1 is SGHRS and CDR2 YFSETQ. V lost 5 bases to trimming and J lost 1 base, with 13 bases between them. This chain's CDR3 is CASSQGVGSYNEQFF. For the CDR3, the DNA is TGCGCCAGCAGTCAGGGTGTAGGGTCCTACAATGAGCAGTTCTTC. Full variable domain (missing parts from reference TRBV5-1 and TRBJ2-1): KAGVTQTPRYLIKTRGQQVTLSCSPISGHRSVSWYQQTPGQGLQFLFEYFSETQRNKGNFPGRFSGRQFSNSRSEMNVSTLELGDSALYLCASSQGVGSYNEQFFGPGTRLTVL.